This is a list of T cell receptor beta chains from one sample in a study of blood T cell repertoires in COVID-19. The data were produced by immunoSEQ multiplex PCR, yet TCRdb's version contains in-frame clones alone and is incomplete. Among some 120,000 clones listed, approximately 84% were seen once. The specimen sequenced was peripheral blood. The receptors here all came from a man aged 70-80 years with acute or convalescent COVID-19. Both conserved end residues are part of each CDR3. The D gene is left open where the match is weak. Expanded clones get a size class; other rows say once, few or many, or leave the size out.

v_gene,d_gene,j_gene,abundance,CDR3aa,CDR3nt
TRBV18,TRBD2,TRBJ2-7,once,CASSPRPSGGAYEQYF,TGTGCCAGCTCACCACGGCCTAGCGGGGGGGCTTACGAGCAGTACTTC
TRBV3-1/TRBV3-2,NA,TRBJ2-5,NA,CASSLSDETQYF,TGTGCCAGCAGCCTGAGCGACGAGACCCAGTACTTC
TRBV7-9,NA,TRBJ1-5,NA,CASSPGGYQPQHF,TGTGCCAGCAGCCCGGGGGGGTACCAGCCCCAGCATTTT
TRBV12-3/TRBV12-4,NA,TRBJ2-3,NA,CASRLSRGDTQYF,TGTGCCAGCAGGTTGAGTAGGGGGGATACGCAGTATTTT
TRBV7-8,NA,TRBJ1-1,few,CASSASALPGRDTEAFF,TGTGCCAGCAGCGCGTCGGCCTTACCGGGGAGAGATACTGAAGCTTTCTTT
TRBV4-2,TRBD2,TRBJ2-5,NA,CASSQDWAGGRGSTQYF,TGTGCCAGCAGCCAAGATTGGGCGGGGGGGCGAGGATCGACCCAGTACTTC
TRBV5-1,TRBD1,TRBJ1-1,NA,CASSFMATGTKNTEAFF,TGCGCCAGCAGCTTTATGGCGACAGGGACAAAGAACACTGAAGCTTTCTTT
TRBV7-2,NA,TRBJ2-3,NA,CASSPPGLVDTQYF,TGTGCCAGCAGCCCCCCCGGACTCGTTGATACGCAGTATTTT
TRBV19,NA,TRBJ1-1,NA,CASSMRNLPEAFF,TGTGCCAGTAGTATGAGGAATCTCCCTGAAGCTTTCTTT
TRBV6-5,NA,TRBJ1-2,once,CASSYHPRTTGYTF,TGTGCCAGCAGTTACCACCCAAGGACAACTGGCTACACCTTC
TRBV6-2/TRBV6-3,NA,TRBJ2-7,NA,CASSDPGLSYEQYF,TGTGCCAGCAGTGATCCGGGACTTTCCTACGAGCAGTACTTC
TRBV24-1,TRBD1,TRBJ1-1,NA,CATRQGVNTEAFF,TGTGCCACCCGACAGGGAGTGAACACTGAAGCTTTCTTT
TRBV5-1,NA,TRBJ1-5,NA,CASSLTGDQPQHF,TGCGCCAGCAGCTTAACAGGCGATCAGCCCCAGCATTTT
TRBV7-2,TRBD2,TRBJ2-1,NA,CASIIAGANEQFF,TGTGCCAGCATCATAGCGGGGGCCAATGAGCAGTTCTTC
TRBV15,NA,TRBJ1-5,NA,CATSRGGVGNQPQHF,TGTGCCACCAGCAGAGGGGGGGTAGGTAATCAGCCCCAGCATTTT
TRBV27,TRBD2,TRBJ2-1,NA,CASSLRTSYNEQFF,TGTGCCAGCAGTTTAAGGACTAGTTACAATGAGCAGTTCTTC
TRBV19,NA,TRBJ2-5,NA,CASSIVEGETQYF,TGTGCCAGTAGTATAGTTGAGGGAGAGACCCAGTACTTC
TRBV2,TRBD2,TRBJ2-4,once,CASSVSGGAINIQYF,TGTGCCAGCAGTGTAAGCGGGGGGGCCATAAACATTCAGTACTTC
TRBV6-2/TRBV6-3,TRBD2,TRBJ2-5,NA,CASSYPRTSGGETQYF,TGTGCCAGCAGTTACCCTAGGACTAGCGGGGGAGAGACCCAGTACTTC